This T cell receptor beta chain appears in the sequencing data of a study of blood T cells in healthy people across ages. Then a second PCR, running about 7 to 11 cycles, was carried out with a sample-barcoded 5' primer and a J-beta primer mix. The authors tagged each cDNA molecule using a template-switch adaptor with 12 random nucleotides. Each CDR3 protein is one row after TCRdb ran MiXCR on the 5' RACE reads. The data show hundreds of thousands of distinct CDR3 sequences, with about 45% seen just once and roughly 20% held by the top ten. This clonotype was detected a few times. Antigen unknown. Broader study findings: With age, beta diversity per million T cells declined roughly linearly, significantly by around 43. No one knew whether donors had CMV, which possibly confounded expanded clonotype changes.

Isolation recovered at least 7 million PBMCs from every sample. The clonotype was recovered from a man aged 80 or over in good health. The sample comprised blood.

The CDR3 nucleotides are TGTGCCAGCAGCGTAGGGGAGGGGGAGACCCAGTACTTC. Translating it yields CASSVGEGETQYF. The rearrangement joins TRBV9 to TRBJ2-5, with 7 bases aligning to TRBD2. Germline-derived CDR1 and CDR2 are SGDLS and YYNGEE. V dropped 0 bases and J dropped 5; count of bases not matched to a gene: 1. The CDR3 totals 13 residues. Supplemented by reference TRBV9 and TRBJ2-5, the full variable domain reads DSGVTQTPKHLITATGQRVTLRCSPRSGDLSVYWYQQSLDQGLQFLIQYYNGEERAKGNILERFSAQQFPDLHSELNLSSLELGDSALYFCASSVGEGETQYFGPGTRLLVL.